These 2 T cell receptor beta chains originate from one sample sequenced in a study of T cells after yellow fever vaccination. TCRdb re-called the 5' RACE reads through MiXCR, storing one row per CDR3 protein. This repertoire shows 450,000 to 650,000 distinct CDR3 sequences, about 14% found once; its top ten account for 11% to 15%. Sample: PBMCs, taken on the day of the yellow fever booster vaccination. The source of these receptors is a man aged 25 to 40 who received the YFV17D yellow fever vaccine.

This clonotype was seen a few times. This rearrangement joins TRBV6-5 to TRBJ1-4; 9 bases map to TRBD1. Germline V lookup: CDR1 MNHEY, CDR2 SVGAGI. The junction had 7 bases not matched to a gene; V was cut back by 4 bases and J by 7 bases. The CDR3 covers 15 residues. The CDR3 DNA sequence: TGTGCCAGCAGTTCCTGGACAGGGGTGTCTGAAAAACTGTTTTTT. Amino acid sequence: CASSSWTGVSEKLFF.

J is TRBJ1-3 and V is TRBV19, with D possibly TRBD1 on 6 matching bases. Germline loops: CDR1 LNHDA, CDR2 SQIVND (reference sequence). Trimming removed 9 bases at V and 3 bases at J, with 21 bases between. This CDR3 has 16 residues. The CDR3 sequence: CASQEWTATFGNTIYF. DNA of the CDR3: TGTGCCAGCCAGGAATGGACAGCTACCTTTGGAAACACCATATATTTT.